The 13 T cell receptor beta chains in this list originate from one sample, sequenced in a study of STAT5B mutations in CD4+ large granular lymphocyte leukemia. TCRdb's table, derived via immunoSEQ multiplex PCR, lists solely in-frame clones and lacks some. This sample has about 38,000 clones, with around 85% found just once. Specimen: CD4+ T cells from blood buffy coats. These receptors originate from a human donor in good health.

This rearrangement joins TRBV5-1 to TRBJ2-3; the D call may be TRBD1 or TRBD2 (5 bases each). The germline V gene encodes CDR1 SGHRS and CDR2 YFSETQ. Between the trimmed V and J ends, which lost 6 bases and 0 bases, there was a span of 17 bases. The CDR3 consists of 16 residues. CDR3 in DNA: TGCGCCAGCACCATACGGGGCAGGGCTAGCACAGATACGCAGTATTTT. This translates into CASTIRGRASTDTQYF. The whole variable domain, filled in from reference TRBV5-1 and TRBJ2-3, reads KAGVTQTPRYLIKTRGQQVTLSCSPISGHRSVSWYQQTPGQGLQFLFEYFSETQRNKGNFPGRFSGRQFSNSRSEMNVSTLELGDSALYLCASTIRGRASTDTQYFGPGTRLTVL.

This clone has more than one count but fewer than ten. This chain links TRBV4-2 with TRBJ2-1, with D perhaps TRBD1 (6 bases). The CDR3 loop spans 15 amino acids. V gave up 0 bases and J gave up 8 bases, with 14 bases separating them. CDR1 is LGHNA, CDR2 YNFKEQ, per germline. CDR3 in amino acids: CASSQDGGQRDEQFF. CDR3 sequence (DNA): TGTGCCAGCAGCCAAGATGGGGGCCAGCGAGATGAGCAGTTCTTC.

V usage is TRBV7-2 and J usage is TRBJ2-4; 9 bases map to TRBD2. Germline assignment: CDR1 SGHTA and CDR2 FQGNSA. With V trimmed by 1 base and J by 9 bases, 7 bases remained unmatched. The CDR3 totals 15 residues. The CDR3 region has the DNA TGTGCCAGCAGCTTAGAGGCGGGAGGGGGGGGCATTCAGTACTTC. Residues: CASSLEAGGGGIQYF.

The chain uses TRBV14 and TRBJ2-7, with D possibly matching TRBD2 (6 bases). The CDR3 sequence is 15 residues long. CDR1 and CDR2 (germline): SGHDN, FVKESK. V dropped 1 base and J dropped 5 bases, with 15 bases sitting between them. CDR3 DNA: TGTGCCAGCAGCCAAGGTGGGGGGTGGGCGAACGAGCAGTACTTC. Its protein product is CASSQGGGWANEQYF. The full variable domain, with the rest looked up from reference TRBV14 and TRBJ2-7, is EAGVTQFPSHSVIEKGQTVTLRCDPISGHDNLYWYRRVMGKEIKFLLHFVKESKQDESGMPNNRFLAERTGGTYSTLKVQPAELEDSGVYFCASSQGGGWANEQYFGPGTRLTVT.

V and J are TRBV7-2 and TRBJ1-2; TRBD1 matches at 8 bases. This CDR3 comprises 17 residues. Looked up from germline, CDR1 is SGHTA and CDR2 is FQGNSA. Trimming removed 1 base from V and 4 bases from J; junction bases left unmatched: 11. The CDR3 sequence: CASSLDPGGPSGYGYTF. The CDR3 DNA follows: TGTGCCAGCAGCTTAGATCCAGGGGGCCCTTCTGGCTATGGCTACACCTTC. Supplemented by reference TRBV7-2 and TRBJ1-2, the full variable domain reads GAGVSQSPSNKVTEKGKDVELRCDPISGHTALYWYRQSLGQGLEFLIYFQGNSAPDKSGLPSDRFSAERTGGSVSTLTIQRTQQEDSAVYLCASSLDPGGPSGYGYTFGSGTRLTVV.

The chain combines TRBV30 with TRBJ1-5, with D possibly TRBD1 on 6 matching bases. This CDR3 is 13 amino acids long. The V and J ends lost 3 bases and 3 bases respectively, with 9 bases between them. CDR1 is GTSNPN, CDR2 SVGIG, per germline (reference sequence). As DNA, the CDR3 is TGTGCCTGGAGGACAGGATCCAATCAGCCCCAGCATTTT. Its translation is CAWRTGSNQPQHF.

The chain joins TRBV11-2 to TRBJ2-1; the match to TRBD1 covers 8 bases. V was clipped by 1 base and J by 9 bases; unmatched bases: 8. This CDR3 has 15 residues. Germline loops: CDR1 SGHAT, CDR2 FQNNGV. CDR3 sequence reads: CASSLGGRGLSEQFF. The CDR3 nucleotides read TGTGCCAGCAGCTTAGGAGGCAGGGGGCTAAGTGAGCAGTTCTTC.

V and J are TRBV7-8 and TRBJ1-5; D remains ambiguous. CDR1 and CDR2 (germline): SGHVS, FQNEAQ. The CDR3 length is 14 residues. Trimming left V 4 bases short and J 5 bases short, with 12 bases between. The CDR3 protein is CASSSDESYQPQHF. The DNA of the CDR3 is TGTGCCAGCAGCTCGGACGAGAGTTATCAGCCCCAGCATTTT.

The chain carries TRBV5-4 and TRBJ2-7; 11 nucleotides match TRBD2. In germline, CDR1 is SGHNT, CDR2 YYREEE (reference sequence). This CDR3 is 16 amino acids long. V dropped 4 bases and J dropped 7; count of bases not matched to a gene: 13. The CDR3 protein is CASSPGTSGRRGEQYF. The CDR3 DNA reads as TGTGCCAGCAGCCCGGGGACTAGCGGCCGACGAGGGGAGCAGTACTTC.

This sequence joins TRBV27 and TRBJ2-7, with D possibly being TRBD2 (6 bases). The V and J ends lost 1 base and 2 bases respectively, with 12 bases between them. From germline, CDR1 is MNHEY and CDR2 SMNVEV (reference sequence). This CDR3 comprises 15 residues. The CDR3 is CASSLYFGSTYEQYF. Here the CDR3 DNA reads TGTGCCAGCAGTTTATATTTCGGGAGCACCTACGAGCAGTACTTC.

The chain couples TRBV5-6 to TRBJ2-7; D uncertain. CDR1 is SGHDT, CDR2 YYEEEE, per germline. The CDR3 sequence is 14 residues long. With 0 bases removed from V and 1 base from J, the gap between germline ends came to 8 bases. CDR3 loop: CASSLGRFSYEQYF. CDR3 nucleotides: TGTGCCAGCAGCTTGGGTAGGTTTTCCTACGAGCAGTACTTC.

The rearrangement links TRBV10-1 to TRBJ1-1, with D perhaps TRBD1 (6 bases). The V end lost 6 bases, the J end lost 1 base, and 9 bases lay between the germline ends. The CDR3 sequence is 13 residues long. Per germline, CDR1 WNHNN and CDR2 SYGVQD (reference sequence). The CDR3 sequence: CASRKQGNTEAFF. CDR3 DNA sequence: TGCGCCAGCAGGAAACAGGGGAACACTGAAGCTTTCTTT.

The rearrangement joins TRBV19 to TRBJ1-1, with a tentative D call TRBD1 (5 bases). CDR3 length: 13 residues. CDR1 and CDR2 from the germline V gene are LNHDA and SQIVND (reference sequence). V lost 11 bases and J 3 bases, leaving 16 bases between the germline ends. This CDR3 is CAASGTAYTEAFF. CDR3 DNA sequence: TGTGCCGCGTCCGGGACGGCATACACTGAAGCTTTCTTT.